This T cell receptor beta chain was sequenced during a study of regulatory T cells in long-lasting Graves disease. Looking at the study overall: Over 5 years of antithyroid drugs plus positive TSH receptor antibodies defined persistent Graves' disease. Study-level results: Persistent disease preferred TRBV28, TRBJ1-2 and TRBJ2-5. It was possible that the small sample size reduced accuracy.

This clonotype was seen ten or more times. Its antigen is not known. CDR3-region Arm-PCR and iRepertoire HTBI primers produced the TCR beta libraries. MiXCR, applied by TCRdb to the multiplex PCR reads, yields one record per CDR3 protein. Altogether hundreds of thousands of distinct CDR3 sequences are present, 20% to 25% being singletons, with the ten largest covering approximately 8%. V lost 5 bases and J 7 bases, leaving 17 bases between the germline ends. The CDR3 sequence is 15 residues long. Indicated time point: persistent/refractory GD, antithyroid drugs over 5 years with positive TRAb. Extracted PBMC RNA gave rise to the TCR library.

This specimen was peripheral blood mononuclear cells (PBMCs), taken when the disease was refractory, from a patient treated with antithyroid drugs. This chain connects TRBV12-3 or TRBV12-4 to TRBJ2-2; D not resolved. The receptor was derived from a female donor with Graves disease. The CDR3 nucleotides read TGTGCCAGCAGTCCCGGTTTCAGGTGGGGCGGGGAGCTGTTTTTT. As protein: CASSPGFRWGGELFF.